This TCR beta chain comes out of a study of blood T cell repertoires in COVID-19. TCRdb's table, derived via immunoSEQ multiplex PCR, lists solely in-frame clones and lacks some. This sample has about 69,000 clones; approximately 84% occur once, and the top ten carry roughly 13%. This clone was detected a few times. The specimen was peripheral blood. This sequence was found in a man in his fifties with COVID-19, enrolled during active disease.

CDR3 nucleotides: TGTGCCTGGAGTGTACAGGGTAGGGGATGGGCTTTCTTT. Its protein is CAWSVQGRGWAFF. The chain joins TRBV30 to TRBJ1-1, with D possibly being TRBD1 (6 bases). The germline V gene has CDR1 GTSNPN and CDR2 SVGIG (reference sequence). CDR3 length: 13 residues. V shed 0 bases and J shed 11 bases, with 16 bases lying between them.